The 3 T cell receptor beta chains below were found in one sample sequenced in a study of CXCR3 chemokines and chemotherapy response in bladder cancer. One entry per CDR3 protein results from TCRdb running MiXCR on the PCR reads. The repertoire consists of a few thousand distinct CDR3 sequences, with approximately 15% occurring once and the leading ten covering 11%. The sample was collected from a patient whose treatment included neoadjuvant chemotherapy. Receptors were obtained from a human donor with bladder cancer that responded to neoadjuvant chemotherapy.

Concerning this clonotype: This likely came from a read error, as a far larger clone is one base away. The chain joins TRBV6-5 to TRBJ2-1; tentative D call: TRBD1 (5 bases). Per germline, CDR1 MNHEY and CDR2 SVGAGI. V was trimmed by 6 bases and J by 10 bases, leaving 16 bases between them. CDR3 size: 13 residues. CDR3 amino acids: CASRGRRSHEQFF. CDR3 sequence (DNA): TGTGCCAGCAGGGGGCGAAGGTCCCACGAGCAGTTCTTC.

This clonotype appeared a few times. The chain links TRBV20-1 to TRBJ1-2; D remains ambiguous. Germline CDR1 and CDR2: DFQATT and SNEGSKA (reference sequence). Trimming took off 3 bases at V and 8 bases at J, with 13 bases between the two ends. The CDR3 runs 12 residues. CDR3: CSASTRGGGYTF. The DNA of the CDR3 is TGCAGTGCTAGCACCCGAGGCGGGGGCTACACCTTC.

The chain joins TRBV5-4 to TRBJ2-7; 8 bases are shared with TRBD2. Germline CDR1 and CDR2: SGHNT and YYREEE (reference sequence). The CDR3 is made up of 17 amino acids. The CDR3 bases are TGTGTCAGAAGCCCAACCGGGACTAGAACCTTTCCTGCCGAGCAGTACTTC. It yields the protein CVRSPTGTRTFPAEQYF. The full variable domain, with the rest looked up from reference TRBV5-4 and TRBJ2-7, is ETGVTQSPTHLIKTRGQQVTLRCSSQSGHNTVSWYQQALGQGPQFIFQYYREEENGRGNFPPRFSGLQFPNYSSELNVNALELDDSALYLCVRSPTGTRTFPAEQYFGPGTRLTVT.